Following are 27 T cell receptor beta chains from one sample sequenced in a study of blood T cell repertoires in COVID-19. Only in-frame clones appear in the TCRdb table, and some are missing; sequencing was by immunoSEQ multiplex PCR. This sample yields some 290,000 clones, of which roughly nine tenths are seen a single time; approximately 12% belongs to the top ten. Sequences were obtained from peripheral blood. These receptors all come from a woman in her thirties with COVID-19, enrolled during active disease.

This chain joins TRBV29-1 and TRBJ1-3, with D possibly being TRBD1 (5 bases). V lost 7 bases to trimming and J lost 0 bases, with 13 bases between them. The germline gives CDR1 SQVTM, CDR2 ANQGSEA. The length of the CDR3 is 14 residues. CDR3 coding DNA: TGCAGCGGGATACAGGCGTCCTCTGGAAACACCATATATTTT. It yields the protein CSGIQASSGNTIYF.

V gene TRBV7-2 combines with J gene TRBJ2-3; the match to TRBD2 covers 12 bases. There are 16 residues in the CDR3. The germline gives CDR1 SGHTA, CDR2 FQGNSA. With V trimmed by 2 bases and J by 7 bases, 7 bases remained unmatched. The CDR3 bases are TGTGCCAGCAGCTTAATGGCTAGCGGGGGGGCTTATACGCAGTATTTT. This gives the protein CASSLMASGGAYTQYF.

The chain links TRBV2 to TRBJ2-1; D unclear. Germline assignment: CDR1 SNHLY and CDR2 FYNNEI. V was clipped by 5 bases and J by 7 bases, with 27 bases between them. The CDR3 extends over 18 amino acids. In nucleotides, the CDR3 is TGTGCCAGCAGTTCCATTTCCCCGGTACCCAGCCGACTTAATGAGCAGTTCTTC. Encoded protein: CASSSISPVPSRLNEQFF.

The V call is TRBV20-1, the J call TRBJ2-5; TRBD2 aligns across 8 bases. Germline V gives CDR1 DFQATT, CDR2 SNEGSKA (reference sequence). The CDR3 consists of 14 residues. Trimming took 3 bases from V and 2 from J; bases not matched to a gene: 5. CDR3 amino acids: CSASRGLGQETQYF. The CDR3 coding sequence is TGCAGTGCTAGTAGGGGACTAGGACAAGAGACCCAGTACTTC.

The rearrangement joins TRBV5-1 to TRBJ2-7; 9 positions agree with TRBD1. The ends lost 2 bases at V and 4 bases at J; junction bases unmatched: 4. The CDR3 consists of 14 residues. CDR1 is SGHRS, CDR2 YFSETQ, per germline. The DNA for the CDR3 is TGCGCCAGCAGCTTCGCGACAGGGGGTTACGAGCAGTACTTC. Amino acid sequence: CASSFATGGYEQYF. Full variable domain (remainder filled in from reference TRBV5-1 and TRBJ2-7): KAGVTQTPRYLIKTRGQQVTLSCSPISGHRSVSWYQQTPGQGLQFLFEYFSETQRNKGNFPGRFSGRQFSNSRSEMNVSTLELGDSALYLCASSFATGGYEQYFGPGTRLTVT.

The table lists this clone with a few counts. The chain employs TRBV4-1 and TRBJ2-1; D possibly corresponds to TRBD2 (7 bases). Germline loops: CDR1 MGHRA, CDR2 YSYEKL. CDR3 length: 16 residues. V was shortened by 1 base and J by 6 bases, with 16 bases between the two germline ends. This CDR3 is CASSQVSWGGANEQFF. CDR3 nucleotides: TGCGCCAGCAGCCAAGTCTCTTGGGGGGGGGCCAATGAGCAGTTCTTC.

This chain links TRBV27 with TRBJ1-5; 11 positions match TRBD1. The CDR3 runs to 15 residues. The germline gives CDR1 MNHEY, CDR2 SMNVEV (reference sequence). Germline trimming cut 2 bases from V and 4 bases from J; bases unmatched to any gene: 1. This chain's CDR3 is CASSLGTGGNQPQHF. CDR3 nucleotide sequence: TGTGCCAGCAGTTTAGGGACAGGGGGAAATCAGCCCCAGCATTTT.

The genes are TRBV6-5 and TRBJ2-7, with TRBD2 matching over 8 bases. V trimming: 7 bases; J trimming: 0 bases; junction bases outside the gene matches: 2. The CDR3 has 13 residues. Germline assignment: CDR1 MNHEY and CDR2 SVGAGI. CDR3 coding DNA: TGTGCCAGCATACTAGCGGACTCCTACGAGCAGTACTTC. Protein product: CASILADSYEQYF.

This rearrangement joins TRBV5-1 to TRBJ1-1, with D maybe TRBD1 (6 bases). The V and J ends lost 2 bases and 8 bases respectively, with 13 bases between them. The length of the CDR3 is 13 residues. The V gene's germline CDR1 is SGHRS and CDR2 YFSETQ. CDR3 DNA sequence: TGCGCCAGCAGCTTTCAGGGGTTTGGAGAAGCTTTCTTT. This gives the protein CASSFQGFGEAFF.

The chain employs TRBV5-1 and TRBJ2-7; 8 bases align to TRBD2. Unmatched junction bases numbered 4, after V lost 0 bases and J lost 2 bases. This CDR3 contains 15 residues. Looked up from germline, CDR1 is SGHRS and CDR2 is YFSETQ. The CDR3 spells CASSLAGGPTYEQYF. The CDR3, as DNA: TGCGCCAGCAGCTTGGCGGGGGGGCCGACCTACGAGCAGTACTTC. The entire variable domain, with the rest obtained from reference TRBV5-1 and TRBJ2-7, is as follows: KAGVTQTPRYLIKTRGQQVTLSCSPISGHRSVSWYQQTPGQGLQFLFEYFSETQRNKGNFPGRFSGRQFSNSRSEMNVSTLELGDSALYLCASSLAGGPTYEQYFGPGTRLTVT.

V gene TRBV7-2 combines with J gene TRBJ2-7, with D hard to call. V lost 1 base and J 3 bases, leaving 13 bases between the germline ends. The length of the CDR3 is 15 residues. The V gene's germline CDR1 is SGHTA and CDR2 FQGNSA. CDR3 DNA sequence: TGTGCCAGCAGCTTAGGGGCAGCCCCTCGCTACGAGCAGTACTTC. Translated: CASSLGAAPRYEQYF.

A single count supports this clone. The CDR3 here is CASSLEKGGEDTEAFF. The CDR3 bases are TGTGCCAGCAGCTTAGAGAAGGGGGGGGAGGACACTGAAGCTTTCTTT. The rearrangement joins TRBV7-2 to TRBJ1-1; D is possibly TRBD1 (6 bases). The V end was cut by 1 base, the J end by 3 bases, with 15 bases between. The germline gives CDR1 SGHTA, CDR2 FQGNSA. The CDR3 runs to 16 residues.

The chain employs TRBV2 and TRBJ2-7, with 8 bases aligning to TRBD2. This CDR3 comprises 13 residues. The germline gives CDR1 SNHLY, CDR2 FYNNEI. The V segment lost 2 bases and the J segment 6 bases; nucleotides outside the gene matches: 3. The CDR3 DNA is TGTGCCAGCAGTGAAATACGGGGGGGCGAGCAGTACTTC. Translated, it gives CASSEIRGGEQYF.

The CDR3 sequence is CASSEGTGGSYGYTF. The CDR3 DNA sequence: TGTGCCAGCAGTGAAGGCACAGGGGGCTCCTATGGCTACACCTTC. The V and J genes are TRBV2 and TRBJ1-2; TRBD1 matches at 9 bases. The CDR3 has 15 amino acids. Germline-derived CDR1 and CDR2 are SNHLY and FYNNEI. The V gene end was trimmed by 1 base and the J gene end by 4 bases; junction bases not matched to a gene: 4.

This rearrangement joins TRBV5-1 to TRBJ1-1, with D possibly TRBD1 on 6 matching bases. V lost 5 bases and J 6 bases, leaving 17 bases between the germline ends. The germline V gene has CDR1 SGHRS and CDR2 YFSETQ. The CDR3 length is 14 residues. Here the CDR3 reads CASSRGQRTPEAFF. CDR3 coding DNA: TGCGCCAGCAGTCGGGGACAAAGAACCCCTGAAGCTTTCTTT. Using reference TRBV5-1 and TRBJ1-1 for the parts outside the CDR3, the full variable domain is KAGVTQTPRYLIKTRGQQVTLSCSPISGHRSVSWYQQTPGQGLQFLFEYFSETQRNKGNFPGRFSGRQFSNSRSEMNVSTLELGDSALYLCASSRGQRTPEAFFGQGTRLTVV.

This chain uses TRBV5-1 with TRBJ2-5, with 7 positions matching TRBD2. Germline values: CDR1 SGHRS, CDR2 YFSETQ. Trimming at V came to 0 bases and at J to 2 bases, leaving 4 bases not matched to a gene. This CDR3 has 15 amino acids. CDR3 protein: CASSLGGLSQETQYF. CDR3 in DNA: TGCGCCAGCAGCTTGGGGGGACTAAGTCAAGAGACCCAGTACTTC.

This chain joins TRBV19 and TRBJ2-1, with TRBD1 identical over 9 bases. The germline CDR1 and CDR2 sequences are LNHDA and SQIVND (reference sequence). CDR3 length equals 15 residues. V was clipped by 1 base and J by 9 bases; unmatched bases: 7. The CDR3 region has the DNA TGTGCCAGTAGTATAGTGGGACAGGGAGGGAGTGAGCAGTTCTTC. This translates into CASSIVGQGGSEQFF.

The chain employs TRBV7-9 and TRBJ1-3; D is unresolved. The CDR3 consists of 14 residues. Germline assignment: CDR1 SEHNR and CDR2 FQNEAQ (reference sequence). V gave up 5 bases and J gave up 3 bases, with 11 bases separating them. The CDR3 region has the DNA TGTGCCAGCAGCCCGAGCCCTCTTGGAAACACCATATATTTT. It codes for CASSPSPLGNTIYF.

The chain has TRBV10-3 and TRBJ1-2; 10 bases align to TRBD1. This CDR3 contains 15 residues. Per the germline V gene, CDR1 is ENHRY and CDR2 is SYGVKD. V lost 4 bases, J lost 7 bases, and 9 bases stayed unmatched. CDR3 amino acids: CAISVGQGGSSGYTF. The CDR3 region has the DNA TGTGCCATCAGTGTAGGACAGGGGGGATCTTCTGGCTACACCTTC.

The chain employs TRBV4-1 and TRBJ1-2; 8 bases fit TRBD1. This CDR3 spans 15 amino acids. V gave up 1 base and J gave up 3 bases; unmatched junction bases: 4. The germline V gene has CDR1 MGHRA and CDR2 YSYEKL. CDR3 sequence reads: CASSQATGEDYGYTF. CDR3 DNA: TGCGCCAGCAGCCAAGCGACAGGGGAAGACTATGGCTACACCTTC.

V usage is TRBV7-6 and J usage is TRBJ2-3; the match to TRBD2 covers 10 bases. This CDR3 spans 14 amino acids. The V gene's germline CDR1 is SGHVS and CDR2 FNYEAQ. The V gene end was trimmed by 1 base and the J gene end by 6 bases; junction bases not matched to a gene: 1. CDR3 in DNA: TGTGCCAGCAGCTTAGAAGCGGGGGGGGATACGCAGTATTTT. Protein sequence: CASSLEAGGDTQYF.

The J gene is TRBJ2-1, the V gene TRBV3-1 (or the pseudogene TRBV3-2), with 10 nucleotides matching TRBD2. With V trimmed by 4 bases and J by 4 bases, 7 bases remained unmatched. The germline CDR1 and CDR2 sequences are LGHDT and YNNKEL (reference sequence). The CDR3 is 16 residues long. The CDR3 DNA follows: TGTGCCAGCAGCCCTGTCCTGACTAGCGGGTACAATGAGCAGTTCTTC. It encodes CASSPVLTSGYNEQFF.

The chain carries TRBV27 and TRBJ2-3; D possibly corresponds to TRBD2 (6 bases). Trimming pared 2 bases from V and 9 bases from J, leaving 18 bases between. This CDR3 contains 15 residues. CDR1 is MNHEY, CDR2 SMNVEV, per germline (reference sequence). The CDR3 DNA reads TGTGCCAGCAGTTTAGAAGTGGGGATGCGGGGCACGCAGTATTTT. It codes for CASSLEVGMRGTQYF.

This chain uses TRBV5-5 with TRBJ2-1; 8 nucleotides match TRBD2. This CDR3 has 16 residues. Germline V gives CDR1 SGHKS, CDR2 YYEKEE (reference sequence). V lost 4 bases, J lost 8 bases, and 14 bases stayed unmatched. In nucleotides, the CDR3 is TGTGCCAGCAGCACGGCGGGGGGTCTCGTTGTCGATGAGCAGTTCTTC. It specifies CASSTAGGLVVDEQFF. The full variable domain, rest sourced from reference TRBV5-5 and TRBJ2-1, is DAGVTQSPTHLIKTRGQQVTLRCSPISGHKSVSWYQQVLGQGPQFIFQYYEKEERGRGNFPDRFSARQFPNYSSELNVNALLLGDSALYLCASSTAGGLVVDEQFFGPGTRLTVL.

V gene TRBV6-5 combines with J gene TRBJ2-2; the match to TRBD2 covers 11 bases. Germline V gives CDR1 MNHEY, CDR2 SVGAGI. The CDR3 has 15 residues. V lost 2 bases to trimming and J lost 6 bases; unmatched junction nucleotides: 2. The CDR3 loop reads CASSYASGGPGELFF. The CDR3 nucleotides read TGTGCCAGCAGTTACGCTAGCGGGGGGCCCGGGGAGCTGTTTTTT.

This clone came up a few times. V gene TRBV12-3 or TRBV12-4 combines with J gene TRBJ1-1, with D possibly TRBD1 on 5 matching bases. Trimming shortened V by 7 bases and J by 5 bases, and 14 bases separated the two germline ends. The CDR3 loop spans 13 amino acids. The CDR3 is CASIDTGGTEAFF. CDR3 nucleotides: TGTGCCAGCATCGACACCGGGGGGACTGAAGCTTTCTTT.

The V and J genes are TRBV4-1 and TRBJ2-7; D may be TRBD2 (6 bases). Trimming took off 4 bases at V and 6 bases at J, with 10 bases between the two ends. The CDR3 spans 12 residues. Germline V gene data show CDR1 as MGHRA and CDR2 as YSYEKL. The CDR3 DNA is TGCGCCAGCAGCCTGCAGGGAGGCGAGCAGTACTTC. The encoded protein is CASSLQGGEQYF.